This T cell receptor beta chain derives from a study of vaccination and CD4 T cells after COVID-19. For the study at large: Post-vaccination samples were procured at a median of 72 days following dose two (range 14 to 241). Treatment of control cultures consisted of a CEFX pool, an HIV-1 Nef pool, or no peptide. Overlapping spike peptides of SARS-CoV-2, HCoV-NL63, HCoV-OC43 and HCoV-229E were used, and cells were stimulated with them.

This CDR3 is 15 amino acids long. V lost 0 bases and J 3 bases, leaving 10 bases between the germline ends. Germline V CDR1 and CDR2: SGHTA, FQGNSA. Sequenced with the Oncomine TCR Beta short-read assay was DNA taken from cultured CD4+ T cells. Genomic DNA was drawn out of CD4+ T cells grown in culture. Using its own MiXCR run on the PCR reads, TCRdb lists one record per CDR3 protein. The table shows around 8,000 distinct CDR3 sequences, with 40% to 55% occurring only once. Treatment denoted: approximately nine-day PBMC culture with coronavirus spike peptide pools or control peptides (ViraFEST assay). To note about this clonotype: The antigen remains unidentified.

Sequenced input: CD4+ T cells from blood, cultured in vitro. The sequence derives from a human donor who had recovered from COVID-19. This chain connects TRBV7-2 to TRBJ2-3; possible D gene TRBD1, 5 bases. CDR3 in amino acids: CASSLAQGLTDTQYF. Written as DNA, the CDR3 is TGTGCCAGCAGCTTAGCCCAGGGTCTGACAGATACGCAGTATTTT.